This is a list of T cell receptor beta chains from one sample in a study of control samples from healthy donors and cancer patients. Assay: immunoSEQ multiplex PCR; the TCRdb copy retains only in-frame clones and omits some. The sample includes under 200,000 clones, 85% to 95% seen only once; the top ten take about 8.5%. Sequencing was performed on blood. The receptors shown here come from a woman between 35 and 50 years old in good health. Each CDR3 is given with its conserved first and last residue. The D gene is left open where the match is weak. Clone size, where shown, is once, few, many, or a class for clones that have expanded.

CDR3aa: CASSQARGINQPQHF
CDR3nt: TGCGCCAGCAGCCAAGCTCGGGGAATCAATCAGCCCCAGCATTTT
v_gene: TRBV4-3
j_gene: TRBJ1-5
abundance: NA
d_gene: NA

CDR3aa: CATALLNTEAFF
CDR3nt: TGTGCCACCGCTCTTTTAAACACTGAAGCTTTCTTT
v_gene: TRBV6-6
j_gene: TRBJ1-1
abundance: NA
d_gene: NA

CDR3aa: CASRAPGLAGRLFF
CDR3nt: TGTGCCAGCAGAGCCCCCGGGCTAGCGGGGCGACTTTTCTTC
v_gene: TRBV6-5
j_gene: TRBJ2-1
abundance: NA
d_gene: TRBD2

CDR3aa: CASSQERGPDEAFF
CDR3nt: TGCGCCAGCAGCCAAGAACGTGGTCCGGATGAAGCTTTCTTT
v_gene: TRBV4-1
j_gene: TRBJ1-1
abundance: once
d_gene: NA

CDR3aa: CASSPAGGRPDTQYF
CDR3nt: TGTGCCAGCAGTCCAGCAGGGGGACGGCCAGATACGCAGTATTTT
v_gene: TRBV7-9
j_gene: TRBJ2-3
abundance: NA
d_gene: TRBD1

CDR3aa: CASSQDPLSYEQYF
CDR3nt: TGTGCCAGCAGCCAAGACCCGCTTTCCTACGAGCAGTACTTC
v_gene: TRBV3-1/TRBV3-2
j_gene: TRBJ2-7
abundance: NA
d_gene: NA

CDR3aa: CASSPDRGSGYEQYF
CDR3nt: TGCGCCAGCAGCCCCGACCGGGGAAGTGGCTACGAGCAGTACTTC
v_gene: TRBV4-3
j_gene: TRBJ2-7
abundance: NA
d_gene: NA

CDR3aa: CASSLIAGVKGEQYF
CDR3nt: TGTGCCAGCAGCTTGATCGCGGGGGTGAAAGGCGAGCAGTACTTC
v_gene: TRBV5-4
j_gene: TRBJ2-7
abundance: NA
d_gene: TRBD2

CDR3aa: CASSVGGSESPGYTF
CDR3nt: TGTGCCAGCAGCGTAGGAGGTTCGGAATCCCCTGGCTACACCTTC
v_gene: TRBV9
j_gene: TRBJ1-2
abundance: NA
d_gene: NA

CDR3aa: CAWGRRGSETQYF
CDR3nt: TGTGCCTGGGGCCGCAGGGGATCCGAGACCCAGTACTTC
v_gene: TRBV30
j_gene: TRBJ2-5
abundance: NA
d_gene: NA

CDR3aa: CASSSRGGGGTDTQYF
CDR3nt: TGTGCCAGCAGCTCCCGGGGCGGAGGTGGCACAGATACGCAGTATTTT
v_gene: TRBV7-8
j_gene: TRBJ2-3
abundance: NA
d_gene: NA

CDR3aa: CASSYPGQGNTEAFF
CDR3nt: TGTGCCAGCAGTTACCCCGGACAGGGGAACACTGAAGCTTTCTTT
v_gene: TRBV6-5
j_gene: TRBJ1-1
abundance: NA
d_gene: TRBD1

CDR3aa: CASSQVLGANIQYF
CDR3nt: TGTGCCAGCAGCCAAGTCCTGGGAGCCAACATTCAGTACTTC
v_gene: TRBV3-1/TRBV3-2
j_gene: TRBJ2-4
abundance: NA
d_gene: NA

CDR3aa: CASSRANGDGYTF
CDR3nt: TGTGCCAGCTCAAGGGCAAACGGCGATGGCTACACCTTC
v_gene: TRBV12-3/TRBV12-4
j_gene: TRBJ1-2
abundance: NA
d_gene: NA

CDR3aa: CASRRGNTEAFF
CDR3nt: TGTGCCAGCCGACGCGGTAACACTGAAGCTTTCTTT
v_gene: TRBV6-5
j_gene: TRBJ1-1
abundance: NA
d_gene: NA

CDR3aa: CASSLSRQVNTEAFF
CDR3nt: TGTGCCAGCAGCTTATCGCGACAGGTGAACACTGAAGCTTTCTTT
v_gene: TRBV7-2
j_gene: TRBJ1-1
abundance: NA
d_gene: NA

CDR3aa: CASSPAAGYYEQYF
CDR3nt: TGTGCCAGCAGCCCCGCGGCAGGCTACTACGAGCAGTACTTC
v_gene: TRBV7-2
j_gene: TRBJ2-7
abundance: NA
d_gene: NA

CDR3aa: CASSLRGQSEAFF
CDR3nt: TGTGCCAGCAGCTTACGTGGACAGTCTGAAGCTTTCTTT
v_gene: TRBV7-6
j_gene: TRBJ1-1
abundance: NA
d_gene: NA

CDR3aa: CASSLEWTPNTEAFF
CDR3nt: TGTGCCAGCAGCTTAGAGTGGACACCCAACACTGAAGCTTTCTTT
v_gene: TRBV7-2
j_gene: TRBJ1-1
abundance: NA
d_gene: NA

CDR3aa: CASRRTGGYGYTF
CDR3nt: TGTGCCAGCAGACGGACAGGGGGCTATGGCTACACCTTC
v_gene: TRBV12-3/TRBV12-4
j_gene: TRBJ1-2
abundance: NA
d_gene: TRBD1

CDR3aa: CASSSRRERSADTQYF
CDR3nt: TGTGCCAGCAGCTCGCGGCGGGAGAGGAGTGCAGATACGCAGTATTTT
v_gene: TRBV7-8
j_gene: TRBJ2-3
abundance: once
d_gene: TRBD2

CDR3aa: CASSSQRDAAYNEQFF
CDR3nt: TGCGCCAGCAGCTCCCAAAGGGATGCGGCCTACAATGAGCAGTTCTTC
v_gene: TRBV5-1
j_gene: TRBJ2-1
abundance: once
d_gene: NA

CDR3aa: CASSRPHCGETQYF
CDR3nt: TGTGCCAGCAGTCGGCCACACTGTGGAGAGACCCAGTACTTC
v_gene: TRBV6-5
j_gene: TRBJ2-5
abundance: NA
d_gene: NA

CDR3aa: CASSPERRYGYTF
CDR3nt: TGTGCCAGCAGCCCCGAGAGGAGGTATGGCTACACCTTC
v_gene: TRBV14
j_gene: TRBJ1-2
abundance: once
d_gene: NA

CDR3aa: CASGWTGQLNTEAFF
CDR3nt: TGTGCTAGTGGTTGGACCGGACAGCTGAACACTGAAGCTTTCTTT
v_gene: TRBV12-5
j_gene: TRBJ1-1
abundance: NA
d_gene: NA

CDR3aa: CASSQDPKADGYTF
CDR3nt: TGCGCCAGCAGCCAAGACCCCAAAGCCGATGGCTACACCTTC
v_gene: TRBV4-3
j_gene: TRBJ1-2
abundance: NA
d_gene: NA

CDR3aa: CASGRHAQETQYF
CDR3nt: TGTGCCAGCGGACGACATGCACAAGAGACCCAGTACTTC
v_gene: TRBV27
j_gene: TRBJ2-5
abundance: NA
d_gene: NA

CDR3aa: CASSSIWAGGSDEQFF
CDR3nt: TGTGCCAGCAGTTCCATCTGGGCGGGGGGTAGCGATGAGCAGTTCTTC
v_gene: TRBV6-5
j_gene: TRBJ2-1
abundance: NA
d_gene: TRBD2